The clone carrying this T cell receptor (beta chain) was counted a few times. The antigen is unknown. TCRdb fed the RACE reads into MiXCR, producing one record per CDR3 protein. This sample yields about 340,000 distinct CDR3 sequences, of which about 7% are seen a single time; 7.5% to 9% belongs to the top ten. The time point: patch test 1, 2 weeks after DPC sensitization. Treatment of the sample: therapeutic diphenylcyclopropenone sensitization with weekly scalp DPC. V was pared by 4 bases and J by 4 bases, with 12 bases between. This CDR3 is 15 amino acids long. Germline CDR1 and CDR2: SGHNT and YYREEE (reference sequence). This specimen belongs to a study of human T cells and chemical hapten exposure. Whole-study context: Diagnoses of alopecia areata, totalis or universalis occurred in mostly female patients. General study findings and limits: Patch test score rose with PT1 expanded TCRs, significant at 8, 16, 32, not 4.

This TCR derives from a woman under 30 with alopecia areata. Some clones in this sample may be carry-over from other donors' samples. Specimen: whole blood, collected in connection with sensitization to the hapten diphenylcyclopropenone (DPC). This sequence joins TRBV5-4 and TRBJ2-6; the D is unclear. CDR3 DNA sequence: TGTGCCAGCAGCGCGGCTGGGGTCGGGGCCAACGTCCTGACTTTC. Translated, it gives CASSAAGVGANVLTF.